These 17 T cell receptor beta chains were all obtained from the same sample, sequenced in a study of OX40 agonist ivuxolimab in advanced cancers. Profiled with immunoSEQ multiplex PCR; TCRdb holds only in-frame clones, not every one. This table has 40,000 or so clones, around 90% appearing once. The sample consisted of CD4+ or CD8+ T cells sorted from blood, taken in a trial of the OX40 agonist ivuxolimab. These receptors came from an adult with an advanced solid tumor such as melanoma, head and neck, liver or kidney cancer.

V and J are TRBV15 and TRBJ2-5; D not resolved. This CDR3 contains 12 residues. V was shortened by 6 bases and J by 1 base, with 6 bases between the two germline ends. Looked up from germline, CDR1 is LNHNV and CDR2 is YYDKDF (reference sequence). The CDR3 DNA reads as TGTGCCACCAGGCAGAGCCAAGAGACCCAGTACTTC. Protein: CATRQSQETQYF.

This rearrangement joins TRBV7-9 to TRBJ2-6; possible D gene TRBD1, 5 bases. The CDR3 has 16 residues. Trimming removed 5 bases at V and 1 base at J, with 12 bases between. CDR1 and CDR2 from the germline V gene are SEHNR and FQNEAQ (reference sequence). The CDR3 spells CASSGKGWSGANVLTF. The CDR3 DNA reads TGTGCCAGCAGCGGGAAGGGGTGGTCTGGGGCCAACGTCCTGACTTTC.

A note on this clone: The sample holds other DNA sequences that translate to the same CDR3. The J gene is TRBJ1-1, the V gene TRBV4-1; unclear D gene. Germline V gene sequence: CDR1 MGHRA, CDR2 YSYEKL. Trimming cost V 0 bases and J 1 base, with 3 bases left between them. The CDR3 has 13 amino acids. The CDR3 DNA is TGCGCCAGCAGCCAAGATCGGAACACTGAAGCTTTCTTT. Residues: CASSQDRNTEAFF.

V usage is TRBV27 and J usage is TRBJ1-4, with D maybe TRBD1 (5 bases). Germline CDR1 is MNHEY and CDR2 is SMNVEV (reference sequence). The length of the CDR3 is 15 residues. Trimming took 4 bases from V and 5 from J, leaving 14 bases between them. Written as DNA, the CDR3 is TGTGCCAGCAGTTCCTTCGGGACTCGGAATGAAAAACTGTTTTTT. It is translated as CASSSFGTRNEKLFF.

This clone was seen once. CDR3 region: CSVEKVGELFF. DNA of the CDR3: TGCAGCGTTGAAAAGGTGGGGGAGCTGTTTTTT. The rearrangement joins TRBV29-1 to TRBJ2-2, with D hard to call. The CDR3 is 11 amino acids. V gave up 2 bases and J gave up 8 bases, with 6 bases separating them. Per germline, CDR1 SQVTM and CDR2 ANQGSEA.

CDR3 protein: CASRRNDGQPQHF. The DNA for the CDR3 is TGCGCCAGCAGGAGGAACGACGGACAGCCCCAGCATTTT. The chain carries TRBV10-2 and TRBJ1-5; D gene uncertain. CDR3 length equals 13 residues. The V end was cut by 6 bases, the J end by 7 bases, with 13 bases between. Germline V gene lookup returns CDR1 WSHSY and CDR2 SAAADI.

This chain links TRBV4-1 with TRBJ1-2, with 7 bases aligning to TRBD1. The CDR3 is 14 residues long. The germline V gene encodes CDR1 MGHRA and CDR2 YSYEKL. V was pared by 3 bases and J by 8 bases, with 9 bases of the junction left unmatched. The CDR3 nucleotides are TGCGCCAGCAGCCAGCGACAGGGTCGCAAGGGCTACACCTTC. It codes for CASSQRQGRKGYTF.

The chain combines TRBV6-1 with TRBJ2-1; 12 positions agree with TRBD2. Germline V CDR1 and CDR2: MNHNS, SASEGT. CDR3 length equals 18 residues. V gave up 3 bases and J gave up 5 bases; unmatched junction bases: 11. The CDR3 spells CASSDQWLAGGFHNEQFF. In DNA, the CDR3 is TGTGCCAGCAGTGATCAGTGGCTAGCGGGAGGGTTCCACAATGAGCAGTTCTTC.

The rearrangement uses TRBV28 and TRBJ2-3, with D unclear. V lost 6 bases and J lost 0, with 10 bases in between. Germline V gene lookup returns CDR1 MDHEN and CDR2 SYDVKM. The CDR3 runs 14 residues. This chain's CDR3 is CASRSETSTDTQYF. CDR3 coding DNA: TGTGCCAGCAGGAGTGAAACTAGCACAGATACGCAGTATTTT. Variable domain in full (rest from reference TRBV28 and TRBJ2-3): DVKVTQSSRYLVKRTGEKVFLECVQDMDHENMFWYRQDPGLGLRLIYFSYDVKMKEKGDIPEGYSVSREKKERFSLILESASTNQTSMYLCASRSETSTDTQYFGPGTRLTVL.

This chain uses TRBV7-9 with TRBJ2-1; 8 nucleotides match TRBD1. J gave up 1 base and V 1 base, and 12 bases lay outside the gene matches. Germline lookup yields CDR1 SEHNR and CDR2 FQNEAQ (reference sequence). This CDR3 is 19 amino acids long. The CDR3 is CASSLVPGQGFGSYNEQFF. The CDR3 bases are TGTGCCAGCAGCTTAGTCCCCGGACAGGGATTCGGATCCTACAATGAGCAGTTCTTC.

The V gene is TRBV6-6, the J gene TRBJ2-1; 7 bases align to TRBD1. This CDR3 is 14 amino acids long. Germline V CDR1 and CDR2: MNHNY, SVGAGI (reference sequence). Germline trimming cut 7 bases from V and 0 bases from J; bases unmatched to any gene: 3. This CDR3 is CASNPGGSYNEQFF. CDR3 DNA: TGTGCCAGCAACCCAGGGGGCTCCTACAATGAGCAGTTCTTC.

V and J are TRBV29-1 and TRBJ1-2; D may be TRBD1 (6 bases). Germline lookup yields CDR1 SQVTM and CDR2 ANQGSEA. V was shortened by 2 bases and J by 3 bases, with 10 bases between the two germline ends. The CDR3 has 13 amino acids. Here the CDR3 reads CSVESPGDYGYTF. The CDR3 DNA follows: TGCAGCGTTGAAAGTCCAGGGGACTATGGCTACACCTTC.

The chain couples TRBV29-1 to TRBJ2-6; 9 nucleotides line up with TRBD1. The CDR3 has 17 residues. Germline CDR1 SQVTM, CDR2 ANQGSEA. V gave up 4 bases and J gave up 0 bases; unmatched junction bases: 7. The CDR3 sequence is CSVAGTGSFSGANVLTF. CDR3 bases: TGCAGCGTTGCAGGGACAGGGTCCTTCTCTGGGGCCAACGTCCTGACTTTC.

CDR3 bases: TGTGCCAGCAGCCCAACGGGGAGGGACGAGTTCTTC. The encoded protein is CASSPTGRDEFF. V and J are TRBV7-2 and TRBJ2-1; 7 positions agree with TRBD2. Per germline, CDR1 SGHTA and CDR2 FQGNSA. The CDR3 is made up of 12 amino acids. With 5 bases clipped from V and 14 bases from J, the junction kept 9 bases outside the gene matches.

This clone has only one observation. The chain has TRBV19 and TRBJ2-1; D is possibly TRBD2 (6 bases). CDR1 and CDR2 from the germline V gene are LNHDA and SQIVND (reference sequence). The V end lost 5 bases, the J end lost 8 bases, and 19 bases lay between the germline ends. The CDR3 is made up of 15 amino acids. The CDR3: CASSQPGLLEDEQFF. The CDR3 DNA follows: TGTGCCAGTAGTCAGCCGGGACTTCTAGAGGATGAGCAGTTCTTC. The full variable domain, rest sourced from reference TRBV19 and TRBJ2-1, is DGGITQSPKYLFRKEGQNVTLSCEQNLNHDAMYWYRQDPGQGLRLIYYSQIVNDFQKGDIAEGYSVSREKKESFPLTVTSAQKNPTAFYLCASSQPGLLEDEQFFGPGTRLTVL.

This chain uses TRBV19 with TRBJ1-1; TRBD1 aligns across 11 bases. V was pared by 10 bases and J by 4 bases, with 11 bases of the junction left unmatched. The CDR3 is made up of 15 amino acids. Germline-derived CDR1 and CDR2 are LNHDA and SQIVND (reference sequence). CDR3 DNA sequence: TGTGCCACAAACGGGGACAGGGGGACGAGCACTGAAGCTTTCTTT. The encoded protein is CATNGDRGTSTEAFF.

This chain uses TRBV29-1 with TRBJ1-2; tentative D call: TRBD1 (6 bases). Trimming cost V 5 bases and J 4 bases, with 17 bases left between them. The germline V gene has CDR1 SQVTM and CDR2 ANQGSEA. This CDR3 is built from 14 residues. The CDR3 nucleotides read TGCAGCGTTCCCGCCAGGGGCGACGTCTATGGCTACACCTTC. This translates into CSVPARGDVYGYTF.